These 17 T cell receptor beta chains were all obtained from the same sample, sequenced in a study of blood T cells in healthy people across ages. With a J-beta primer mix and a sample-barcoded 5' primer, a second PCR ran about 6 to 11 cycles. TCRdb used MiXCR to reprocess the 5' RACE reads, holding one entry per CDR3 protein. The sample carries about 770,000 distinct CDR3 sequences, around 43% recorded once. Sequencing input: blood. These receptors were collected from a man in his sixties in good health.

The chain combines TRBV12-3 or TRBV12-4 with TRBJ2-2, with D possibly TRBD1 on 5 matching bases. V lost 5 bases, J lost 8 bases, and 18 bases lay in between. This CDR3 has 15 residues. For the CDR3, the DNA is TGTGCCAGCAGTGTCGACAGACCACCGGTTGGGGAGCTGTTTTTT. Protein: CASSVDRPPVGELFF.

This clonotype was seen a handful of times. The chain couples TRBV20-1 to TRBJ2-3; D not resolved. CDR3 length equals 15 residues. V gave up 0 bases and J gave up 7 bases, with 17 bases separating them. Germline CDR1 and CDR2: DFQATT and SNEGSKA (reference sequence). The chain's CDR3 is CSARDGSGSANTQYF. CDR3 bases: TGCAGTGCTAGAGATGGCTCTGGAAGTGCCAATACGCAGTATTTT.

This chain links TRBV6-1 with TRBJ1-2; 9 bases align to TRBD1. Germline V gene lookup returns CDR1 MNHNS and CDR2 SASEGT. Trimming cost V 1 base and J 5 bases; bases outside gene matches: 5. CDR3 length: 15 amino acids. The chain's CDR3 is CASSEGDRGVYGYTF. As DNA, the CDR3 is TGTGCCAGCAGTGAAGGCGACAGGGGGGTATATGGCTACACCTTC.

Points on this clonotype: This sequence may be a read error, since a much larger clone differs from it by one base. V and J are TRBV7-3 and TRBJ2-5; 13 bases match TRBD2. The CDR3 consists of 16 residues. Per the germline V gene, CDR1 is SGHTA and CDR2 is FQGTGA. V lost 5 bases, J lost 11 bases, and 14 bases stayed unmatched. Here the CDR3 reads CASSPSTSGGAGEQYF. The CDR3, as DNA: TGTGCCAGCAGCCCAAGTACTAGCGGGGGGGCGGGTGAGCAGTACTTC.

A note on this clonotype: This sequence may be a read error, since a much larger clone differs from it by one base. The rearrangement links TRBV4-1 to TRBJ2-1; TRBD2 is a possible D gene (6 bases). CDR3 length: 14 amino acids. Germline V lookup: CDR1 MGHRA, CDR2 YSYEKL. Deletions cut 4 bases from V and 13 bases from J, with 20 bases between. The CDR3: CASSPSWGEETQFF. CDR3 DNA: TGCGCCAGCAGCCCCTCCTGGGGGGAGGAGACCCAGTTCTTC.

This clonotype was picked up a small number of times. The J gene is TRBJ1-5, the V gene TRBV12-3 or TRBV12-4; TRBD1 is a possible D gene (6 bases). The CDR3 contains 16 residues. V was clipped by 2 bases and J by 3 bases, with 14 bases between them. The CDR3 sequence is CASSLSGGQHNQPQHF. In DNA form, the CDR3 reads TGTGCCAGCAGTTTATCGGGTGGACAGCACAATCAGCCCCAGCATTTT.

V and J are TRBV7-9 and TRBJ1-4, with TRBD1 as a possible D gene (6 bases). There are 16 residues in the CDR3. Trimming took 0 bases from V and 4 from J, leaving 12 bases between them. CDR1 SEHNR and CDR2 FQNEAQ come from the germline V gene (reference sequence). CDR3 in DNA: TGTGCCAGCAGCTTAGCGACCGGACAGATTAATGAAAAACTGTTTTTT. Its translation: CASSLATGQINEKLFF.

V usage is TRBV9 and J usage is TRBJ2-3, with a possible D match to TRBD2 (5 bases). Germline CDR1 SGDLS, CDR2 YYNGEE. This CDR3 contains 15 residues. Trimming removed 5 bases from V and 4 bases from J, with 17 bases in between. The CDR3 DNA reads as TGTGCCAGCAGTGCCCGGACTCCCGCTGCAGATACGCAGTATTTT. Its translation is CASSARTPAADTQYF.

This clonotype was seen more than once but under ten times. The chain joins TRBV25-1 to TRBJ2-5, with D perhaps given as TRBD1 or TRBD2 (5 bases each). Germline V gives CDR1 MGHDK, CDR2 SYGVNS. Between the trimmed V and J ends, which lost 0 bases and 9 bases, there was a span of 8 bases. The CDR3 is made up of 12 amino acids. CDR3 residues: CASSEYRGPQYF. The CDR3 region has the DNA TGTGCCAGCAGTGAATATAGGGGACCCCAGTACTTC.

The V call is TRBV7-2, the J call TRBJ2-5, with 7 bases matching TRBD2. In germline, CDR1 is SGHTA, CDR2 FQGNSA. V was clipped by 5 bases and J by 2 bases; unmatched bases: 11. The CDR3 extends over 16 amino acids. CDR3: CASSTSLAGVQETQYF. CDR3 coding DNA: TGTGCCAGCAGCACCTCTTTGGCGGGGGTGCAAGAGACCCAGTACTTC.

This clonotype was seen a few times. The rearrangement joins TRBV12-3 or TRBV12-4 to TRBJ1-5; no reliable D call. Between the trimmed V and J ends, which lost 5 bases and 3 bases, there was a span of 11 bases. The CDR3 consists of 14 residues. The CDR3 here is CASSRTDHNQPQHF. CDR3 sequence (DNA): TGTGCCAGCAGTCGGACGGACCACAATCAGCCCCAGCATTTT.

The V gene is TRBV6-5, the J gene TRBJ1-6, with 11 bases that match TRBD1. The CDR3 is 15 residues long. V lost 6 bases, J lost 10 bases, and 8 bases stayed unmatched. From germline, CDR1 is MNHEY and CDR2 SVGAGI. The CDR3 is CASRYGGQGGSPLHF. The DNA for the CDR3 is TGTGCCAGCAGATACGGGGGACAGGGGGGATCACCCCTCCACTTT.

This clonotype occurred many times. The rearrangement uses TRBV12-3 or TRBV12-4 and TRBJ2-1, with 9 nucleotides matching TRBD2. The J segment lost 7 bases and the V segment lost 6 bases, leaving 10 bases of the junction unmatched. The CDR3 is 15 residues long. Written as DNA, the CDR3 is TGTGCCAGCAGCCCAGAAGCGGGGGGAGGGAATGAGCAGTTCTTC. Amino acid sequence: CASSPEAGGGNEQFF.

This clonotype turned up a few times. CDR3 coding DNA: TGCAGTGCCCAGACGCGGCGATTGGACACTGAAGCTTTCTTT. Its translation is CSAQTRRLDTEAFF. The chain recombines TRBV20-1 with TRBJ1-1; the D is unclear. The germline V gene has CDR1 DFQATT and CDR2 SNEGSKA (reference sequence). CDR3 length equals 14 residues. V was trimmed by 6 bases and J by 3 bases, leaving 17 bases between them.

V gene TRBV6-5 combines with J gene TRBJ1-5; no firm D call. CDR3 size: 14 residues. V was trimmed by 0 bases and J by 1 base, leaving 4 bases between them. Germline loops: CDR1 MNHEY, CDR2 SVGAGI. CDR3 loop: CASSYSPSNQPQHF. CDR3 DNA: TGTGCCAGCAGTTACTCTCCCAGCAATCAGCCCCAGCATTTT.

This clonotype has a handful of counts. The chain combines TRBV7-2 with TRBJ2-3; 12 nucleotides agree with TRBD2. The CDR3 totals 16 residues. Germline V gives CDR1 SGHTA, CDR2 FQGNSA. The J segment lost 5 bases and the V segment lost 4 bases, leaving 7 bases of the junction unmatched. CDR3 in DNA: TGTGCCAGCAGCTCTAGCGGGGGGGCGGGTAGAGATACGCAGTATTTT. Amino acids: CASSSSGGAGRDTQYF.

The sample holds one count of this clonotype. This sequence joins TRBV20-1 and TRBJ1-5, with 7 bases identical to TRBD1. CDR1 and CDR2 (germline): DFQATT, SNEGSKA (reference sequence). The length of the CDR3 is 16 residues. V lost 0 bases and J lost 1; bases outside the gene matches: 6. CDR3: CSARDQAGGSNQPQHF. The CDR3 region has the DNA TGCAGTGCTAGAGATCAGGCAGGGGGAAGCAATCAGCCCCAGCATTTT.